The next 23 T cell receptor beta chains were all read from a single sample in a study (dated by TCRdb to the mid-2010s). Libraries were made using 5' RACE. The data were produced on an Illumina MiSeq. TCRdb itself trimmed the public reads at Q25 with fastp, ran MiXCR and retained productive beta chains. Entries are consolidated by CDR3 protein sequence, retaining the most common genes and DNA. The sample table holds 35,000 to 50,000 distinct CDR3 sequences, of which less than 35% were seen once. The top ten clones comprise around 3.9% of the sample. Sequences were obtained from memory CD4+ T cells sorted from a lymph node. The cell subset or site label, read with the paper, signifies: memory CD4+ T cells, CD4+CD45RO+CD25-. The receptors derive from a female donor with breast cancer.

This clonotype occurred many times. The CDR3 DNA follows: TGCGCCAGCAGCTTGATGGCGGGCAGGACGAACGCCATTCAGTACTTC. Translation gives CASSLMAGRTNAIQYF. The V call is TRBV5-1, the J call TRBJ2-4, with a weak D call TRBD2 (5 bases). V dropped 1 base and J dropped 9 bases, with 20 bases sitting between them. Germline lookup yields CDR1 SGHRS and CDR2 YFSETQ. The CDR3 runs 16 residues. The whole variable domain, remainder taken from reference TRBV5-1 and TRBJ2-4, is KAGVTQTPRYLIKTRGQQVTLSCSPISGHRSVSWYQQTPGQGLQFLFEYFSETQRNKGNFPGRFSGRQFSNSRSEMNVSTLELGDSALYLCASSLMAGRTNAIQYFGAGTRLSVL.

The chain has TRBV20-1 and TRBJ1-5, with D tentatively TRBD1 (5 bases). V lost 1 base to trimming and J lost 3 bases, with 16 bases between them. The CDR3 is 16 residues long. Germline-derived CDR1 and CDR2 are DFQATT and SNEGSKA (reference sequence). The CDR3 DNA reads as TGCAGTGCTAGAGTGGGGTTGAGGGGATTCAATCAGCCCCAGCATTTT. This codes for CSARVGLRGFNQPQHF.

The table lists this clonotype with a few counts. V and J are TRBV7-2 and TRBJ2-7; D possibly corresponds to TRBD2 (6 bases). Trimming removed 5 bases at V and 4 bases at J, with 18 bases between. Germline V gene sequence: CDR1 SGHTA, CDR2 FQGNSA. The CDR3 runs 15 residues. CDR3 protein: CASSPGGAGDYEQYF. The CDR3 DNA is TGTGCCAGCAGCCCCGGAGGGGCGGGTGATTACGAGCAGTACTTC.

Turning to this clonotype: A much bigger clone sits one base away, suggesting this may be a read error. This sequence joins TRBV5-1 and TRBJ2-7; 8 bases map to TRBD1. Germline loops: CDR1 SGHRS, CDR2 YFSETQ. The length of the CDR3 is 14 residues. CDR3 nucleotides: TGCACCAGCAGCCGGACAGGGTCTAACTACGAGCAGTACTTC. Its protein product is CTSSRTGSNYEQYF.

This clonotype has more than one count but fewer than ten. The V and J genes are TRBV4-1 and TRBJ2-5; possibly TRBD2 for D (5 bases). The V gene's germline CDR1 is MGHRA and CDR2 YSYEKL. The CDR3 spans 16 residues. V shed 3 bases and J shed 4 bases, with 18 bases lying between them. The CDR3 spells CASSHWTRGRGETQYF. CDR3 coding DNA: TGCGCCAGCAGCCACTGGACGAGAGGGCGAGGAGAGACCCAGTACTTC.

The chain has TRBV3-1 and TRBJ2-1, with 8 bases aligning to TRBD1. CDR1 is LGHDT and CDR2 is YNNKEL in the germline V gene (reference sequence). V lost 4 bases, J lost 7 bases, and 9 bases stayed unmatched. The CDR3 contains 15 residues. CDR3 in DNA: TGTGCCAGCAGCCTTCGTGGGACAGGTTTTAATGAGCAGTTCTTC. Its protein is CASSLRGTGFNEQFF.

This clonotype has just a few counts. The J gene is TRBJ2-3, the V gene TRBV12-3 or TRBV12-4; TRBD1 is a possible D gene (6 bases). The CDR3 has 14 residues. Trimming took off 5 bases at V and 0 bases at J, with 9 bases between the two ends. The CDR3 loop is CASSEQGSTDTQYF. In DNA, the CDR3 is TGTGCCAGCAGTGAACAGGGTAGCACAGATACGCAGTATTTT.

The chain carries TRBV4-1 and TRBJ2-6; TRBD2 matches 7 bases. The V and J ends lost 0 bases and 2 bases, in that order; junction bases with no gene match: 1. Germline CDR1 and CDR2: MGHRA and YSYEKL. The length of the CDR3 is 16 residues. CDR3 sequence: CASSQDRGAGANVLTF. CDR3 sequence (DNA): TGCGCCAGCAGCCAAGATCGGGGGGCTGGGGCCAACGTCCTGACTTTC.

Details on this clonotype: A read error may be the cause here, since a much bigger clone is one base away. The chain links TRBV5-1 to TRBJ2-1; D assignment may be TRBD1 or TRBD2 (5 bases each). With 1 base removed from V and 7 bases from J, the gap between germline ends came to 12 bases. The CDR3 has 14 residues. Germline V gives CDR1 SGHRS, CDR2 YFSETQ. CDR3 in DNA: TGCGCCAGCAGCTTGAGTCAGTGGGGGAATGAGCAGTTCTTC. This gives the protein CASSLSQWGNEQFF.

The V gene is TRBV4-1, the J gene TRBJ2-2; D may be TRBD2 (5 bases). V dropped 3 bases and J dropped 3 bases, with 17 bases sitting between them. In germline, CDR1 is MGHRA, CDR2 YSYEKL. The CDR3 has 17 amino acids. This chain's CDR3 is CASSHITEGAHTGELFF. CDR3 DNA: TGCGCCAGCAGCCATATAACAGAGGGCGCGCACACCGGGGAGCTGTTTTTT.

The rearrangement uses TRBV18 and TRBJ2-1; weak D call: TRBD1 (6 bases). V dropped 6 bases and J dropped 8 bases, with 20 bases sitting between them. Per the germline V gene, CDR1 is KGHSH and CDR2 is LQKENI. This CDR3 is built from 15 residues. The CDR3 nucleotides read TGTGCCAGCTCGCCGTATACAGGGATGGGGGATGAGCAGTTCTTC. Encoded protein: CASSPYTGMGDEQFF.

The rearrangement links TRBV12-3 or TRBV12-4 to TRBJ1-5; D ambiguous. Between the trimmed V and J ends, which lost 1 base and 4 bases, there was a span of 5 bases. This CDR3 region has 13 residues. Here the CDR3 reads CASSLGWNQPQHF. DNA of the CDR3: TGTGCCAGCAGTTTAGGGTGGAATCAGCCCCAGCATTTT.

This rearrangement joins TRBV7-8 to TRBJ1-5; D remains unclear. The CDR3 has 15 residues. Trimming left V 7 bases short and J 1 base short, with 14 bases between. Germline CDR1 and CDR2: SGHVS and FQNEAQ. CDR3 sequence (DNA): TGTGCCAGCACCCAACGAGGAGGGAGCAATCAGCCCCAGCATTTT. Translated, it gives CASTQRGGSNQPQHF.

This clonotype has only a few counts. The J gene is TRBJ1-1, the V gene TRBV30; the D is unclear. Germline-derived CDR1 and CDR2 are GTSNPN and SVGIG (reference sequence). The CDR3 totals 13 residues. V lost 0 bases, J lost 0 bases, and 5 bases lay in between. The CDR3 loop reads CAWSVRMNTEAFF. The CDR3 nucleotides are TGTGCCTGGAGTGTACGGATGAACACTGAAGCTTTCTTT.

Here the CDR3 DNA reads TGTGCCAGCTGCCGAGGGCTAGCGGGAGTGGCCGAGCAGTACTTC. Its protein is CASCRGLAGVAEQYF. The gene calls are TRBV28 and TRBJ2-7, with 10 bases fitting TRBD2. The V gene's germline CDR1 is MDHEN and CDR2 SYDVKM. The J segment lost 6 bases and the V segment lost 8 bases, leaving 13 bases of the junction unmatched. This CDR3 has 15 amino acids. The full variable domain, completed using reference TRBV28 and TRBJ2-7, is DVKVTQSSRYLVKRTGEKVFLECVQDMDHENMFWYRQDPGLGLRLIYFSYDVKMKEKGDIPEGYSVSREKKERFSLILESASTNQTSMYLCASCRGLAGVAEQYFGPGTRLTVT.

Comments on this clonotype: A much larger clone sits a single nucleotide away, making a read error possible. The gene calls are TRBV6-5 and TRBJ2-7, with D maybe TRBD1 (7 bases). This CDR3 is 15 amino acids long. Germline values: CDR1 MNHEY, CDR2 SVGAGI. The CDR3 loop reads CARSPGAQGGDEQYF. As DNA, the CDR3 is TGTGCCCGCAGTCCGGGGGCGCAGGGGGGCGACGAGCAGTACTTC.

The chain joins TRBV6-5 to TRBJ1-3, with D unclear. V was clipped by 6 bases and J by 2 bases, with 11 bases between them. Germline loops: CDR1 MNHEY, CDR2 SVGAGI. CDR3 length equals 14 residues. CDR3 sequence reads: CASSLTFPGNTIYF. The CDR3 DNA follows: TGTGCCAGCAGCCTCACTTTCCCTGGAAACACCATATATTTT.

Judged by abundance, this clonotype is medium-sized. The chain couples TRBV4-2 to TRBJ1-2, with 9 bases identical to TRBD1. The junction had 10 bases not matched to a gene; V was cut back by 2 bases and J by 6 bases. This CDR3 is 16 amino acids long. Germline V gene lookup returns CDR1 LGHNA and CDR2 YNFKEQ. The DNA of the CDR3 is TGTGCCAGCAGCCAACCACAGGGGGCGAGTTTAAATGGCTACACCTTC. Amino acid sequence: CASSQPQGASLNGYTF.

The CDR3 DNA sequence: TGTGCCAGCAGCGTAGATCCTGGAGCGGACCCAGGGGATACGCAGTATTTT. This encodes CASSVDPGADPGDTQYF. The chain links TRBV9 to TRBJ2-3, with D possibly called TRBD1 or TRBD2 (5 bases each). Trimming left V 0 bases short and J 6 bases short, with 20 bases between. Germline V gene data show CDR1 as SGDLS and CDR2 as YYNGEE. The CDR3 consists of 17 residues. Full variable domain (outside the CDR3, taken from reference TRBV9 and TRBJ2-3): DSGVTQTPKHLITATGQRVTLRCSPRSGDLSVYWYQQSLDQGLQFLIQYYNGEERAKGNILERFSAQQFPDLHSELNLSSLELGDSALYFCASSVDPGADPGDTQYFGPGTRLTVL.

The chain employs TRBV7-2 and TRBJ2-4; D call uncertain. The V end lost 3 bases, the J end lost 4 bases, and 10 bases lay between the germline ends. Germline CDR1 SGHTA, CDR2 FQGNSA. The CDR3 contains 14 residues. CDR3 DNA sequence: TGTGCCAGCAGCTTGGGCGCGGAAAAAAACATTCAGTACTTC. Translation: CASSLGAEKNIQYF.

The chain carries TRBV6-5 and TRBJ2-1, with TRBD1 matching over 7 bases. There are 14 residues in the CDR3. J lost 4 bases, V lost 6 bases, and 6 bases had no gene match. Germline CDR1 and CDR2: MNHEY and SVGAGI. CDR3: CASSLQGKYNEQFF. The CDR3 DNA sequence: TGTGCCAGCAGCTTACAGGGGAAATACAATGAGCAGTTCTTC.

The V gene is TRBV20-1, the J gene TRBJ2-3, with 9 nucleotides matching TRBD1. This CDR3 comprises 18 residues. The trim removed 1 base at V and 3 bases at J, leaving 14 bases unmatched. Germline assignment: CDR1 DFQATT and CDR2 SNEGSKA (reference sequence). The CDR3 sequence: CSARVLSGTGLVTDTQYF. The CDR3 DNA follows: TGCAGTGCTAGAGTACTCTCAGGGACAGGGCTCGTTACAGATACGCAGTATTTT.

This clonotype was picked up one time. This chain uses TRBV12-3 or TRBV12-4 with TRBJ2-2; tentative D call: TRBD2 (5 bases). The CDR3 totals 15 residues. Deletions cut 3 bases from V and 3 bases from J, with 11 bases between. The CDR3 region has the DNA TGTGCCAGCAGTTTTTGGGGAGCATACACCGGGGAGCTGTTTTTT. As protein: CASSFWGAYTGELFF.